The 14 T cell receptor beta chains below come from one sample, sequenced in a study of T-cell reconstitution after alpha-beta-depleted transplantation in children. It was with unique molecular identifiers that the TCRbeta library was prepared. TCRdb independently ran MiXCR on the PCR reads; one entry per CDR3 protein. The profile shows some 600,000 distinct CDR3 sequences, 10% to 15% of them singletons. This sample comprised PBMCs, mostly from graft donor cells, obtained 360 days after TCRalphabeta/CD19-depleted stem cell transplant. The receptors come from a male patient younger than 18 who had a stem cell transplant for acute myeloid leukemia, so the T cells may come from the graft donor.

This clonotype was detected ten times or more. This sequence joins TRBV27 and TRBJ2-3; 11 bases agree with TRBD1. The CDR3 runs 17 residues. The germline gives CDR1 MNHEY, CDR2 SMNVEV (reference sequence). The trim removed 5 bases at V and 3 bases at J, leaving 10 bases unmatched. CDR3: CASSPPRDRGDTDTQYF. DNA for the CDR3: TGTGCCAGCAGTCCCCCGAGGGACAGGGGGGATACAGATACGCAGTATTTT.

CDR3 coding DNA: TGCAGTGCTAGAGATGTATATCCCACTAGCGGGAGGGCCCATGAGCAGTTCTTC. Residues: CSARDVYPTSGRAHEQFF. The chain uses TRBV20-1 and TRBJ2-1; 13 nucleotides align to TRBD2. Trimming at V came to 0 bases and at J to 8 bases, leaving 13 bases not matched to a gene. Germline V gives CDR1 DFQATT, CDR2 SNEGSKA (reference sequence). The CDR3 is 18 amino acids.

This clonotype was picked up a small number of times. The V gene is TRBV20-1, the J gene TRBJ2-1, with 8 bases identical to TRBD2. The CDR3 runs 15 residues. V was pared by 4 bases and J by 8 bases, with 13 bases of the junction left unmatched. Germline V gene lookup returns CDR1 DFQATT and CDR2 SNEGSKA (reference sequence). Written as DNA, the CDR3 is TGCAGTGCTACCTCGGGGGGGTCAGGCATCGATGAGCAGTTCTTC. Translation: CSATSGGSGIDEQFF.

This clonotype came up many times. This chain links TRBV28 with TRBJ2-2; D unclear. Germline CDR1 is MDHEN and CDR2 is SYDVKM. The CDR3 has 16 residues. Trimming removed 6 bases at V and 4 bases at J, with 18 bases between. CDR3 in amino acids: CASSFPPERSTGELFF. The CDR3 bases are TGTGCCAGCAGCTTCCCCCCTGAAAGGAGCACCGGGGAGCTGTTTTTT.

This clonotype was counted between two and nine times. This chain joins TRBV15 and TRBJ2-5; the match to TRBD2 covers 11 bases. CDR1 is LNHNV and CDR2 is YYDKDF in the germline V gene (reference sequence). CDR3 length: 13 residues. After removal of 6 bases from V and 4 bases from J, the junction contained 1 base not matched to a gene. CDR3 nucleotide sequence: TGTGCCACCAGTACTAGCGGGGGAGAGACCCAGTACTTC. It encodes CATSTSGGETQYF.

The chain employs TRBV20-1 and TRBJ2-5; maybe TRBD1 (6 bases). The CDR3 consists of 13 residues. Trimming removed 6 bases at V and 2 bases at J, with 13 bases between. The germline V gene encodes CDR1 DFQATT and CDR2 SNEGSKA (reference sequence). Written as DNA, the CDR3 is TGCAGTGCCCCAGGGGCGGATCAAGAGACCCAGTACTTC. Translation gives CSAPGADQETQYF.

This clonotype was recorded a few times. This sequence joins TRBV20-1 and TRBJ2-5; TRBD2 agrees at 9 bases. This CDR3 is 15 amino acids long. Germline CDR1 reads DFQATT; CDR2 reads SNEGSKA (reference sequence). V shed 3 bases, J shed 5 bases, and the junction held 10 bases outside the gene matches. This chain's CDR3 is CSASQDSGSGETQYF. In DNA, the CDR3 is TGCAGTGCTAGTCAGGATAGCGGGAGTGGGGAGACCCAGTACTTC.

This clonotype was seen repeatedly, ten times or more. A read error may produce the germline difference seen at one junction end. The chain combines TRBV5-1 with TRBJ2-1, with 8 bases fitting TRBD2. Germline V CDR1 and CDR2: SGHRS, YFSETQ. The CDR3 runs to 16 residues. CDR3 coding DNA: TGTGCCAGCAGCCTTGGACTAGCCGGGACCTACAATGAGCAGTTCTTC. Translation: CASSLGLAGTYNEQFF.

This clonotype was seen only a few times. The chain is built from TRBV24-1 and TRBJ2-3; 8 bases map to TRBD1. The CDR3 covers 16 residues. Germline V gives CDR1 KGHDR, CDR2 SFDVKD. J lost 0 bases, V lost 3 bases, and 4 bases had no gene match. The CDR3 DNA sequence: TGTGCCACCAGTGATCGGCAGGGGGCTAGCACAGATACGCAGTATTTT. Translation gives CATSDRQGASTDTQYF.

Only a few counts were recorded for this clonotype. The chain employs TRBV5-1 and TRBJ2-3; D possibly uses TRBD1 or TRBD2 (5 bases each). V shed 4 bases and J shed 6 bases, with 12 bases lying between them. This CDR3 region has 13 residues. Germline values: CDR1 SGHRS, CDR2 YFSETQ. CDR3 sequence reads: CASSPGPKDTQYF. For the CDR3, the DNA is TGCGCCAGCAGCCCGGGGCCCAAGGATACGCAGTATTTT.

With regard to this clonotype: Given the absence of the conserved phenylalanine or tryptophan at the CDR3 end, a read error is likely. The chain carries TRBV7-9 and TRBJ2-5, with D uncertain. This CDR3 spans 15 amino acids. V was clipped by 1 base and J by 5 bases, with 14 bases between them. Germline lookup yields CDR1 SEHNR and CDR2 FQNEAQ (reference sequence). In DNA form, the CDR3 reads TGTGCCAGCAGCTTAGATGGGGTCTACGCCGAGACCCAGTACTAC. Its translation is CASSLDGVYAETQYY.

This chain uses TRBV7-2 with TRBJ2-7, with 11 bases lining up with TRBD1. With V trimmed by 6 bases and J by 0 bases, 25 bases remained unmatched. Germline V gene sequence: CDR1 SGHTA, CDR2 FQGNSA. CDR3 length: 22 amino acids. The CDR3 region is CASRPLPGEPGQGGLGSYEQYF. CDR3 sequence (DNA): TGTGCCAGCAGACCTCTCCCCGGGGAGCCGGGACAGGGGGGTCTCGGCTCCTACGAGCAGTACTTC.

J is TRBJ2-3 and V is TRBV25-1, with 7 bases matching TRBD1. Unmatched junction bases numbered 5, after V lost 4 bases and J lost 1 base. The germline gives CDR1 MGHDK, CDR2 SYGVNS. The CDR3 has 15 amino acids. The CDR3 DNA reads as TGTGCCAGCAGTGGCCACAGGGGAGGCACAGATACGCAGTATTTT. Its protein product is CASSGHRGGTDTQYF.

This clonotype was picked up a small number of times. This sequence joins TRBV29-1 and TRBJ2-7; D gene uncertain. The CDR3 extends over 15 amino acids. Trimming stripped 0 bases from V and 0 bases from J, with 12 bases between. In germline, CDR1 is SQVTM, CDR2 ANQGSEA. In DNA form, the CDR3 reads TGCAGCGTTGAAGATTCGGGCCTCGCCTCCTACGAGCAGTACTTC. Amino acid sequence: CSVEDSGLASYEQYF.